The clone carrying this T cell receptor (beta chain) was observed many times. Its specificity is not known. After removal of 5 bases from V and 5 bases from J, the junction contained 6 bases not matched to a gene. Germline V gives CDR1 DFQATT, CDR2 SNEGSKA (reference sequence). The CDR3 length is 13 residues. The data originate from a study of identical twins. TCRdb itself ran the 5' RACE reads through MiXCR, one entry per CDR3 protein. The table has more than 200,000 distinct CDR3 sequences, around a tenth seen once; the top ten hold just over 5%. The study's findings and limits: There were fewer insertions in abundant cord blood beta clonotypes, but memory repertoires showed no such pattern. Within beta out-of-frame sequences, the excess sharing observed between twins was weaker. Conclusions relied on cross-sectional statistical analysis, not following the same donors.

Donors uniformly comprised healthy Caucasians. The sample comprised memory (CD45RO+) T cells sorted from blood. This receptor was identified in a young woman in good health. This chain links TRBV20-1 with TRBJ2-3; 8 bases are shared with TRBD2. The CDR3 protein is CSAPGGGQDTQYF. The CDR3 DNA follows: TGCAGTGCTCCCGGGGGGGGCCAAGATACGCAGTATTTT.